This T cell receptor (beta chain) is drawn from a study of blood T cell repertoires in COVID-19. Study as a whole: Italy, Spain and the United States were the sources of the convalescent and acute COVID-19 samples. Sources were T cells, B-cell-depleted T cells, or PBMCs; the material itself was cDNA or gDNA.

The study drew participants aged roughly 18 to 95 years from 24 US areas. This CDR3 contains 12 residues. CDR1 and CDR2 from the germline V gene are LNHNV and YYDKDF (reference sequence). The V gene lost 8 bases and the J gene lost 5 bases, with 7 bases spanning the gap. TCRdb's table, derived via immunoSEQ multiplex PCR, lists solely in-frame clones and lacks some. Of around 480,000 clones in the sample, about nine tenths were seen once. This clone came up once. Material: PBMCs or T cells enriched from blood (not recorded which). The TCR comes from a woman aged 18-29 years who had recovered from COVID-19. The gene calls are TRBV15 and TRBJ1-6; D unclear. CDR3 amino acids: CATASNNSPLHF. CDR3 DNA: TGTGCCACCGCGAGCAATAATTCACCCCTCCACTTT.